The subject of this entry is one TCR beta chain. A second roughly 6 to 12 cycle PCR used barcoded and J-beta primers. TCRdb reprocessed the 5' RACE reads with MiXCR, giving one entry per CDR3 protein. This table holds about 1.8 million distinct CDR3 sequences, less than 50% found once. This sample is drawn from a study of blood T cells in healthy people across ages. Germline-derived CDR1 and CDR2 are SGHRS and YFSETQ. The CDR3 is 15 amino acids. V lost 4 bases and J lost 3; bases outside the gene matches: 7. The V call is TRBV5-1, the J call TRBJ2-7; 10 bases fit TRBD1. Material: blood. The receptor's source is a middle-aged woman in good health. Here the CDR3 DNA reads TGCGCCAGCAGCCCGGACAGGGGGGCTTTCTACGAGCAGTACTTC. Its translation is CASSPDRGAFYEQYF.